This T cell receptor beta chain appears in the sequencing data of a study of shared clonotypes between healthy human individuals. Study-wide findings and caveats: In this cohort, only blood was sampled, and tissue repertoires likely differ. Among the subsets, naive ones generally showed larger estimated richness than memory ones. Though the depth was large, rarefaction showed that sorted-subset sequencing was incomplete.

Sequencing used immunoSEQ multiplex PCR; TCRdb keeps in-frame clones, though not all of them. The profile shows 550,000 to 800,000 clones, roughly 87% of them singletons. CDR1 PRHDT and CDR2 FYEKMQ come from the germline V gene (reference sequence). The CDR3 is 16 residues long. V dropped 3 bases and J dropped 4; count of bases not matched to a gene: 4. Comment on this clone: Its target is unknown.

The sequence derives from a man aged 18 to 29 in good health. Some clones in this sample may be carry-over from other donors' samples. Material: memory CD8+ T cells from PBMCs. Subset indicated: CD45RO+ cells pooled with CCR7-negative TemRA cells. The chain links TRBV13 to TRBJ2-2, with 11 bases fitting TRBD2. The CDR3 coding sequence is TGTGCCAGCAGCTTGGCCGGACTAGCGGGCACCGGGGAGCTGTTTTTT. This translates into CASSLAGLAGTGELFF.